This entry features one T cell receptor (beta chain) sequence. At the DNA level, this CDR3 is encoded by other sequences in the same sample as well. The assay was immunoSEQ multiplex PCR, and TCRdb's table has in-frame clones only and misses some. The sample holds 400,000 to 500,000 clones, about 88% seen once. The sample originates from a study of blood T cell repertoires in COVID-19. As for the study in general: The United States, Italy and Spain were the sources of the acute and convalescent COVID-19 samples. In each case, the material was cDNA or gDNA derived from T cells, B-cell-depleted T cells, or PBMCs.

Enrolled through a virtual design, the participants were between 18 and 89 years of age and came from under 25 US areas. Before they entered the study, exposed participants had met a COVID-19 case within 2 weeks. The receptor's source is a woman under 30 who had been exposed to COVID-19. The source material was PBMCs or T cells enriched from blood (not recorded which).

The chain's CDR3 is CASSLGTGLNTEAFF. The CDR3 DNA follows: TGTGCCAGCAGCCTAGGGACAGGGTTGAACACTGAAGCTTTCTTT. The chain is built from TRBV7-2 and TRBJ1-1; TRBD1 matches 9 bases. The CDR3 extends over 15 amino acids. Germline loops: CDR1 SGHTA, CDR2 FQGNSA. Germline trimming cut 5 bases from V and 0 bases from J; bases unmatched to any gene: 4.